This TCR beta chain was observed in a study of tumour-infiltrating T cells in Burkitt lymphoma. Study summary: Productive clonality predicted overall and progression-free survival.

The CDR3 runs 15 residues. Per the germline V gene, CDR1 is SGHRS and CDR2 is YFSETQ. Trimming removed 0 bases at V and 0 bases at J, with 8 bases between. The assay was immunoSEQ multiplex PCR, and TCRdb's table has in-frame clones only and misses some. The data hold about 2,800 clones, with around 80% observed a single time. The origin of this receptor is a human donor with diffuse large B-cell lymphoma. Specimen: tumor tissue. J is TRBJ2-3 and V is TRBV5-1; D perhaps matches TRBD1 (5 bases). CDR3 nucleotide sequence: TGCGCCAGCAGCTTGGGGCAGGGAAGCACAGATACGCAGTATTTT. Translated: CASSLGQGSTDTQYF.